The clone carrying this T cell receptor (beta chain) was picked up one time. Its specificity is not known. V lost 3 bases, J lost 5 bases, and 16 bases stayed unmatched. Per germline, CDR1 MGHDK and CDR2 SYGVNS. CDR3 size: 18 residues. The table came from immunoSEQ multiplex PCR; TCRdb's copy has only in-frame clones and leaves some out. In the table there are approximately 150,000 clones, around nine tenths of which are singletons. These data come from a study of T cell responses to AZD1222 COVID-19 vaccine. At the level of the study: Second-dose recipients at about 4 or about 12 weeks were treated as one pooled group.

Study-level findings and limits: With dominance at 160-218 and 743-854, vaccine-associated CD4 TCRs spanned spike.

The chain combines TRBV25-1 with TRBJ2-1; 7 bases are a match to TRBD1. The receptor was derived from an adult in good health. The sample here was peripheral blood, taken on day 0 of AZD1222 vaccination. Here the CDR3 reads CASSDDGGQTDFDNEQFF. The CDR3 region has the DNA TGTGCCAGCAGTGATGATGGGGGACAGACCGATTTCGACAATGAGCAGTTCTTC. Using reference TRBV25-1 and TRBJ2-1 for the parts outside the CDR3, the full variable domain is EADIYQTPRYLVIGTGKKITLECSQTMGHDKMYWYQQDPGMELHLIHYSYGVNSTEKGDLSSESTVSRIRTEHFPLTLESARPSHTSQYLCASSDDGGQTDFDNEQFFGPGTRLTVL.